This TCR beta chain was captured in a study of T cell responses to AZD1222 COVID-19 vaccine. For this clone: Antigen unknown.

Germline CDR1 reads MNHNY; CDR2 reads SVGAGI (reference sequence). This CDR3 spans 15 amino acids. V shed 5 bases and J 0 bases; nucleotides not matched to a gene: 4. Here immunoSEQ multiplex PCR was the method, and the copy in TCRdb shows in-frame clones only, minus some. The sample includes 150,000 to 200,000 clones, around 90% of them seen just once. General study points: Possibly, clonal diversity was underestimated; donors were largely white British and included more females. Recipients of AZD1222 seropositive at baseline numbered only six or seven.

The clonotype was recovered from an adult who received the AZD1222 COVID-19 vaccine. Sequenced here: peripheral blood, sampled 28 days after the second AZD1222 dose. The chain couples TRBV6-6 to TRBJ2-7; 10 bases align to TRBD2. The CDR3 DNA reads as TGTGCCAGCAGTCGTCTAGCGGGGGACTCCTACGAGCAGTACTTC. Its translation: CASSRLAGDSYEQYF.